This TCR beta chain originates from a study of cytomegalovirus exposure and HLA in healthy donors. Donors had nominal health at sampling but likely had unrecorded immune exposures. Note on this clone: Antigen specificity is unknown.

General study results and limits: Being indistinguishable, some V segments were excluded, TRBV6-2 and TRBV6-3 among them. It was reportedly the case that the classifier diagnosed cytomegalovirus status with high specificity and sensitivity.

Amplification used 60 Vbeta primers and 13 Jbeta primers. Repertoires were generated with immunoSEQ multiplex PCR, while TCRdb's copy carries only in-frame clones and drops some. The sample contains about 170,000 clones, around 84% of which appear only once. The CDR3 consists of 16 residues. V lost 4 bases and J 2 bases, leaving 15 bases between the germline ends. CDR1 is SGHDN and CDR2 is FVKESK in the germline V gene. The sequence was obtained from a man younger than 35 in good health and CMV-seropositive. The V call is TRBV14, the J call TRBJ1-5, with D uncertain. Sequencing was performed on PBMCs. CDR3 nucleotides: TGTGCCAGCAGCCCGTCGGCGGGTAACGGCAATCAGCCCCAGCATTTT. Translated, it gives CASSPSAGNGNQPQHF.